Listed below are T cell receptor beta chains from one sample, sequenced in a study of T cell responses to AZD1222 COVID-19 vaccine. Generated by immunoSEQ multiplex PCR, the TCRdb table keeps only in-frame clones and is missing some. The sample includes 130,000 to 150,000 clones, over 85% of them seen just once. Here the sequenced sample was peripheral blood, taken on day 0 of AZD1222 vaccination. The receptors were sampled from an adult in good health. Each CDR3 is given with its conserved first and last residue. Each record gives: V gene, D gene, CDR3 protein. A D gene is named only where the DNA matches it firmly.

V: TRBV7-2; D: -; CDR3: CASSFTPGGNGYTF
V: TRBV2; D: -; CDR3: CASSLLSSGANVLTF
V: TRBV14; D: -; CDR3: CASSQDRFKSSYNEQFF
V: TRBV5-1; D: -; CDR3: CASSLLQGSSYNEQFF
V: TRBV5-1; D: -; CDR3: CASSLNRNNEQFF
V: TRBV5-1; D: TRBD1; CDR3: CASSPVRGEEKLFF
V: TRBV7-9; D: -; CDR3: CASSFISPSYGYTF
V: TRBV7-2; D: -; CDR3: CASSFNPGGNQPQHF
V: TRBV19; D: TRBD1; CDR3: CASSSRQGWDQETQYF
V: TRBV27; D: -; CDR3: CASSEVINTEAFF
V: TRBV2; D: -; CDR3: CASSVRPGLDTIYF
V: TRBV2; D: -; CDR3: CASSASYEQYF
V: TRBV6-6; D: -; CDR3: CASSYSRGDTQYF
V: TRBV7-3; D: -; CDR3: CATPSQEESSYGYTF
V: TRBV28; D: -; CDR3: CASRPHVGDKTRTYTDTQYF
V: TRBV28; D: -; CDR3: CASILRGGDQPQHF
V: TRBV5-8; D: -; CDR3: CASSLLGYSNQPQHF
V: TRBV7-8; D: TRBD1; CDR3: CASSPRQGSYQETQYF
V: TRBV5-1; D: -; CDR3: CASSRGLNTEAFF
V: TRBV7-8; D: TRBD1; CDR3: CASSWGTGPYEQYF
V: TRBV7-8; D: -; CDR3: CASSPRDGLMNTEAFF
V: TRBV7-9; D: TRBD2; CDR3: CASSSGTSGANYEQYF